The TCR beta chain under discussion was sequenced for a study of CD8 T cells in Susac syndrome. Sequencing of TCR beta, carried out with a high-throughput approach, was applied to CD8+ and CD4+ T cells from the blood. The CD8+ and CD4+ T cells were isolated magnetically using a negative isolation approach, whereas the TEMRA cells were enriched by FACS. RNA, at about 0.45 to 1 ug, was reverse transcribed with random hexamers. One entry per CDR3 protein, called by TCRdb with MiXCR from the immunoSEQ multiplex PCR reads. The table lists around 140,000 distinct CDR3 sequences, around 93% of them singletons. The source of this sequence is a human donor with Susac syndrome. Sequencing used CD4+ T cells from PBMCs.

The CDR3 DNA is TGTGCCAGCAGGACGGGACTAGCGGGGGGATCCTACGAGCAGTACTTC. This sequence encodes CASRTGLAGGSYEQYF. The V call is TRBV6-1, the J call TRBJ2-7; 15 bases line up with TRBD2. The germline gives CDR1 MNHNS, CDR2 SASEGT. The CDR3 totals 16 residues. The ends lost 6 bases at V and 1 base at J; junction bases unmatched: 4.